This T cell receptor beta chain stems from a study of blood T cell repertoires in COVID-19. Turning to the study itself: Material from acute and convalescent COVID-19 was sourced from the United States, Italy and Spain. PBMCs, B-cell-depleted T cells, or T cells were the source of the cDNA or gDNA that made up the material.

In the authors' workflow: Amplified reference gene primers provided the basis for estimating nucleated cell counts. Profiling relied on immunoSEQ multiplex PCR, and the TCRdb table lists in-frame clones only, not all of them. The V and J calls and the clone size are those of that table, but D and trimming were determined from the DNA. The sample shows about 130,000 clones, approximately 90% of them seen only once. CDR1 LGHDT and CDR2 YNNKEL come from the germline V gene (reference sequence). The CDR3 spans 13 residues. With 6 bases removed from V and 4 bases from J, the gap between germline ends came to 12 bases.

Sequences were obtained from peripheral blood. This sequence originates from a man in his fifties with acute or convalescent COVID-19. The chain uses TRBV3-1 (or the pseudogene TRBV3-2) and TRBJ1-2; D gene uncertain. The CDR3 bases are TGTGCCAGCAGTGACAACGTAGGCTATGGCTACACCTTC. Protein: CASSDNVGYGYTF.